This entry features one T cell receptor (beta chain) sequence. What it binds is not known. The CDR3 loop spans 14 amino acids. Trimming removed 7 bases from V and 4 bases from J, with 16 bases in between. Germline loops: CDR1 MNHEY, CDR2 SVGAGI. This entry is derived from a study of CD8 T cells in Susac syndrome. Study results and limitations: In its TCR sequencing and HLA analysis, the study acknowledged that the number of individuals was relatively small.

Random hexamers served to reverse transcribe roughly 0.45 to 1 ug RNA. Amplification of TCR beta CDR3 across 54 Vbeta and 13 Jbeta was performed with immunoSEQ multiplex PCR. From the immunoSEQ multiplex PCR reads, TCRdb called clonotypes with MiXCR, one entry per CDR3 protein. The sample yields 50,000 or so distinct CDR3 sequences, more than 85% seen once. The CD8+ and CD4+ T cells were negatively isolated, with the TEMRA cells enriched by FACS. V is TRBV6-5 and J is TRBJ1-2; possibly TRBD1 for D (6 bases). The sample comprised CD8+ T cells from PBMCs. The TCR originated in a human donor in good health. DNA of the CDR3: TGTGCCAGCACCTCGGACAGCTTTGCCTATGGCTACACCTTC. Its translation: CASTSDSFAYGYTF.